This TCR beta chain stems from a study of cytomegalovirus exposure and HLA in healthy donors. PCR employed 60 Vbeta and 13 Jbeta primers. TCRdb keeps only in-frame clones here, not all; method: immunoSEQ multiplex PCR. The repertoire has around 120,000 clones, 65% to 80% of them found once; the top ten carry less than 4%. What was sequenced was PBMCs. The origin of this receptor is a human donor in good health.

DNA for the CDR3: TGTGCCAGCAGTGTTGAAGGGGCCGAACAAGAGACCCAGTACTTC. Protein sequence: CASSVEGAEQETQYF. The genes are TRBV6-1 and TRBJ2-5; D might be TRBD1 (5 bases). Trimming removed 4 bases at V and 2 bases at J, with 14 bases between. CDR3 length: 15 amino acids. Germline CDR1 and CDR2: MNHNS and SASEGT.